The 25 T cell receptor beta chains given below trace back to one sample, sequenced in a study of blood T cell repertoires in COVID-19. Sequenced by immunoSEQ multiplex PCR; TCRdb stores in-frame clones only, minus some. Of 490,000 or so clones listed, around 87% are singletons. Sequenced sample: PBMCs or T cells enriched from blood (not recorded which). The receptors shown here come from a woman in her forties who had recovered from COVID-19.

The chain has TRBV6-5 and TRBJ2-1; 10 bases are shared with TRBD2. This CDR3 is built from 14 residues. V lost 2 bases, J lost 8 bases, and 3 bases stayed unmatched. Germline CDR1 MNHEY, CDR2 SVGAGI. CDR3 in amino acids: CASSYGTSDDEQFF. The CDR3 DNA reads TGTGCCAGCAGTTACGGGACTAGCGATGATGAGCAGTTCTTC.

This clone was seen a few times. V usage is TRBV18 and J usage is TRBJ2-7; 10 bases are shared with TRBD1. This CDR3 has 16 residues. The V segment lost 6 bases and the J segment 3 bases; nucleotides outside the gene matches: 11. Germline V gene lookup returns CDR1 KGHSH and CDR2 LQKENI. CDR3 in amino acids: CASSRVGTGEIYEQYF. The CDR3 DNA is TGTGCCAGCTCCCGGGTGGGGACAGGGGAGATCTACGAGCAGTACTTC.

CDR3 nucleotide sequence: TGTGCCAGCAGCAAAGTCGGTCCGCCTTACGAGCAGTACTTC. Amino acids: CASSKVGPPYEQYF. This sequence joins TRBV21-1 and TRBJ2-7; the listed D gene, TRBD2, was not tested against the DNA. TRBV21-1 is recorded as a pseudogene. The CDR3 totals 14 residues.

The gene calls are TRBV10-3 and TRBJ1-5; 7 bases line up with TRBD1. This CDR3 is built from 14 residues. Germline values: CDR1 ENHRY, CDR2 SYGVKD. J gave up 7 bases and V 6 bases, and 9 bases lay outside the gene matches. This CDR3 is CAISPDRDGQPQHF. CDR3 nucleotide sequence: TGTGCCATCAGCCCTGACAGGGATGGACAGCCCCAGCATTTT.

Only one count was recorded for this clone. The chain recombines TRBV24-1 with TRBJ2-3; 7 nucleotides match TRBD1. Trimming cost V 9 bases and J 8 bases; bases outside gene matches: 13. Germline lookup yields CDR1 KGHDR and CDR2 SFDVKD. CDR3 length: 14 residues. CDR3 nucleotide sequence: TGTGCCACCGGAGACAGGGCCGGTAGGTTTACGCAGTATTTT. This codes for CATGDRAGRFTQYF.

The chain has TRBV18 and TRBJ2-2, with TRBD2 matching over 7 bases. V was pared by 3 bases and J by 1 base, with 8 bases of the junction left unmatched. This CDR3 has 17 residues. Germline values: CDR1 KGHSH, CDR2 LQKENI. The DNA for the CDR3 is TGTGCCAGCTCACCGTCCCCAGCGGGAATGAACACCGGGGAGCTGTTTTTT. It codes for CASSPSPAGMNTGELFF.

This chain links TRBV20-1 with TRBJ2-7; TRBD2 aligns across 8 bases. The CDR3 runs 14 residues. Germline CDR1 reads DFQATT; CDR2 reads SNEGSKA (reference sequence). Losses at the gene ends were 3 bases for V and 2 bases for J; bases not matched to a gene: 6. The CDR3 protein is CSASGGLGAYEQYF. The DNA of the CDR3 is TGCAGTGCTAGTGGGGGACTAGGGGCCTACGAGCAGTACTTC.

This clone was seen a handful of times. The chain couples TRBV5-1 to TRBJ1-1; 8 bases align to TRBD1. J lost 1 base, V lost 0 bases, and 8 bases had no gene match. The CDR3 consists of 17 residues. The germline V gene encodes CDR1 SGHRS and CDR2 YFSETQ. The CDR3 sequence: CASSLAGQARENTEAFF. The DNA for the CDR3 is TGCGCCAGCAGCTTGGCGGGACAGGCCCGGGAGAACACTGAAGCTTTCTTT.

The chain employs TRBV15 and TRBJ2-1; TRBD2 might be the D (6 bases). Between the trimmed V and J ends, which lost 5 bases and 9 bases, there was a span of 17 bases. CDR1 is LNHNV and CDR2 is YYDKDF in the germline V gene (reference sequence). The CDR3 loop spans 14 amino acids. The CDR3: CATSLLAQNSEQFF. DNA of the CDR3: TGTGCCACCAGCCTCCTAGCGCAGAACAGTGAGCAGTTCTTC.

The V and J genes are TRBV6-5 and TRBJ1-1; 7 positions agree with TRBD1. The CDR3 extends over 14 amino acids. J lost 5 bases, V lost 2 bases, and 5 bases had no gene match. Per germline, CDR1 MNHEY and CDR2 SVGAGI. CDR3 nucleotides: TGTGCCAGCAGTTACGTCGGGACAGAAACTGAAGCTTTCTTT. Translating gives CASSYVGTETEAFF.

The V and J genes are TRBV6-5 and TRBJ2-7; 12 bases fit TRBD2. V dropped 5 bases and J dropped 0; count of bases not matched to a gene: 2. Per the germline V gene, CDR1 is MNHEY and CDR2 is SVGAGI. The CDR3 sequence is 15 residues long. The CDR3 DNA sequence: TGTGCCAGCAGTAAGACTAGCGGGGGCTCCTACGAGCAGTACTTC. Protein product: CASSKTSGGSYEQYF.

The chain joins TRBV7-9 to TRBJ2-2; 14 bases are a match to TRBD2. V gave up 6 bases and J gave up 6 bases; unmatched junction bases: 9. CDR3 length: 17 residues. The V gene's germline CDR1 is SEHNR and CDR2 FQNEAQ (reference sequence). CDR3 protein: CASRPPGLAGEAGELFF. The CDR3 DNA follows: TGTGCCAGCAGACCGCCGGGACTAGCGGGAGAGGCCGGGGAGCTGTTTTTT.

This rearrangement joins TRBV24-1 to TRBJ1-5, with D perhaps TRBD1 (5 bases). The germline CDR1 and CDR2 sequences are KGHDR and SFDVKD. V gave up 3 bases and J gave up 0 bases, with 11 bases separating them. The CDR3 loop spans 16 amino acids. The chain's CDR3 is CATSDQRTLSNQPQHF. The CDR3 DNA is TGTGCCACCAGTGATCAACGGACACTTAGCAATCAGCCCCAGCATTTT.

The chain combines TRBV19 with TRBJ2-7; 9 bases line up with TRBD2. The V segment lost 6 bases and the J segment 0 bases; nucleotides outside the gene matches: 6. Germline CDR1 and CDR2: LNHDA and SQIVND (reference sequence). This CDR3 has 15 residues. CDR3 residues: CASRGLASSSYEQYF. The DNA of the CDR3 is TGTGCCAGTAGAGGACTAGCGAGTAGCTCCTACGAGCAGTACTTC.

This clone has just one count. The chain combines TRBV6-6 with TRBJ2-5; D remains unclear. Trimming shortened V by 2 bases and J by 1 base, and 11 bases separated the two germline ends. The CDR3 is made up of 15 amino acids. Germline loops: CDR1 MNHNY, CDR2 SVGAGI (reference sequence). CDR3 loop: CASSYGGNLQETQYF. The CDR3 coding sequence is TGTGCCAGCAGTTACGGCGGAAACCTCCAAGAGACCCAGTACTTC.

The chain has TRBV5-1 and TRBJ2-3, with 8 positions matching TRBD1. V lost 4 bases, J lost 5 bases, and 6 bases stayed unmatched. The CDR3 consists of 14 residues. Germline V CDR1 and CDR2: SGHRS, YFSETQ. For the CDR3, the DNA is TGCGCCAGCAGCATCGAGGACAGGGAAGATACGCAGTATTTT. It specifies CASSIEDREDTQYF.

This sequence joins TRBV9 and TRBJ2-2, with TRBD2 matching 8 bases. The CDR3 spans 16 residues. In germline, CDR1 is SGDLS, CDR2 YYNGEE. V dropped 2 bases and J dropped 4; count of bases not matched to a gene: 7. CDR3 in DNA: TGTGCCAGCAGCGTGGACACTAGCGGTACCACCGGGGAGCTGTTTTTT. Its translation is CASSVDTSGTTGELFF. Supplemented by reference TRBV9 and TRBJ2-2, the full variable domain reads DSGVTQTPKHLITATGQRVTLRCSPRSGDLSVYWYQQSLDQGLQFLIQYYNGEERAKGNILERFSAQQFPDLHSELNLSSLELGDSALYFCASSVDTSGTTGELFFGEGSRLTVL.

In this sample, this clone turned up a few times. The chain joins TRBV9 to TRBJ2-2; D is possibly TRBD2 (5 bases). In germline, CDR1 is SGDLS, CDR2 YYNGEE. V was pared by 4 bases and J by 3 bases, with 13 bases between. The CDR3 is made up of 15 amino acids. CDR3 sequence: CASSSPPGDTGELFF. In DNA, the CDR3 is TGTGCCAGCAGCTCTCCTCCCGGGGACACCGGGGAGCTGTTTTTT.

The chain couples TRBV5-8 to TRBJ1-5; 7 nucleotides match TRBD1. This CDR3 has 15 amino acids. In germline, CDR1 is SGHTS, CDR2 YDEGEE. The V segment lost 2 bases and the J segment 4 bases; nucleotides outside the gene matches: 6. The CDR3 region is CASSLDQGDNQPQHF. DNA for the CDR3: TGTGCCAGCAGCTTAGATCAGGGGGATAATCAGCCCCAGCATTTT.

The rearrangement uses TRBV4-3 and TRBJ2-7; TRBD2 matches at 7 bases. The CDR3 spans 15 residues. The germline V gene has CDR1 LGHNA and CDR2 YSLEER. V gave up 4 bases and J gave up 2 bases; unmatched junction bases: 8. The CDR3 loop reads CASSRDRDYPYEQYF. CDR3 nucleotide sequence: TGCGCCAGCAGCCGCGACCGGGACTACCCCTACGAGCAGTACTTC.

CDR3 nucleotides: TGTGCCACCAGCAGCCGGCTTGCCAGGGACAGTAAAAACATTCAGTACTTC. It specifies CATSSRLARDSKNIQYF. This sequence joins TRBV15 and TRBJ2-4; 7 positions match TRBD1. Trimming took 3 bases from V and 4 from J; bases not matched to a gene: 12. Germline V lookup: CDR1 LNHNV, CDR2 YYDKDF (reference sequence). The CDR3 covers 17 residues.

V usage is TRBV4-1 and J usage is TRBJ2-7, with 9 positions matching TRBD1. The CDR3 consists of 15 residues. CDR1 and CDR2 (germline): MGHRA, YSYEKL. V was pared by 1 base and J by 4 bases, with 5 bases of the junction left unmatched. The CDR3 DNA sequence: TGCGCCAGCAGCCAAGTCGCCGGGACAGGGTACGAGCAGTACTTC. This sequence encodes CASSQVAGTGYEQYF.

There are a few counts of this clone. This chain connects TRBV27 to TRBJ2-2; weak D call: TRBD1 (5 bases). The CDR3 covers 17 residues. Germline CDR1 and CDR2: MNHEY and SMNVEV (reference sequence). The V end was cut by 0 bases, the J end by 2 bases, with 13 bases between. CDR3 sequence: CASSLSVLGLNTGELFF. In nucleotides, the CDR3 is TGTGCCAGCAGTTTATCGGTTCTGGGGCTCAACACCGGGGAGCTGTTTTTT.

This clone was counted once. The rearrangement links TRBV27 to TRBJ2-7, with TRBD1 matching 8 bases. CDR1 and CDR2 from the germline V gene are MNHEY and SMNVEV (reference sequence). V dropped 3 bases and J dropped 2; count of bases not matched to a gene: 3. The CDR3 runs 14 residues. CDR3 sequence reads: CASSLGRGPYEQYF. CDR3 sequence (DNA): TGTGCCAGCAGTTTGGGCAGGGGGCCCTACGAGCAGTACTTC.

CDR3 loop: CASSKRGRSSDTQYF. CDR3 DNA sequence: TGTGCCAGTTCAAAACGCGGGAGGAGCTCAGATACGCAGTATTTT. The rearrangement links TRBV19 to TRBJ2-3; 8 bases map to TRBD2. Trimming removed 8 bases from V and 4 bases from J; junction bases left unmatched: 11. Germline V gene lookup returns CDR1 LNHDA and CDR2 SQIVND (reference sequence). CDR3 length: 15 amino acids.